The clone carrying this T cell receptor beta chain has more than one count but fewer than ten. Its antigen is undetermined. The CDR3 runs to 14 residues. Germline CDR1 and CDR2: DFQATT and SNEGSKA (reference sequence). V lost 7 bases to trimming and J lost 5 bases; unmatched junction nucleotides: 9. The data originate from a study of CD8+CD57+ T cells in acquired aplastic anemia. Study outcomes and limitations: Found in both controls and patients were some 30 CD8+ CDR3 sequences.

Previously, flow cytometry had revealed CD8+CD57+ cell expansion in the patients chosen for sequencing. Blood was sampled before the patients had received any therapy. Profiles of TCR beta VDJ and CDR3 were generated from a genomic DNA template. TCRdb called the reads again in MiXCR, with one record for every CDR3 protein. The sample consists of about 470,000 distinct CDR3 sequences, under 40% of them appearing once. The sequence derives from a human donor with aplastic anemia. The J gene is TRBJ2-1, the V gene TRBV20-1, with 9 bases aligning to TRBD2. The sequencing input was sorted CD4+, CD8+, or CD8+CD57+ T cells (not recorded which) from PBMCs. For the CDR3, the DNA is TGCAGTGTGGCGTTAGCGGGAGCGAACAATGAGCAGTTCTTC. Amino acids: CSVALAGANNEQFF.